The 20 T cell receptor beta chains below were found in one sample sequenced in a study of T cells in Graves' hyperthyroidism and ophthalmopathy (dated by TCRdb to between 2017 and 2020). The library was generated by multiplex PCR. TCRdb records Illumina HiSeq 2000 as the sequencer. TCR beta CDR3 regions were amplified from RNA transcripts. For the first round of RT-PCR on the TCR CDR3, the HTBI primer set was used together with the Qiagen OneStep RT-PCR kit. Through fastp at Q25 and MiXCR, TCRdb rebuilt clones from the public reads, retaining in-frame beta chains. All rows with the same CDR3 protein become a single entry with the most common DNA and genes. In all, the sample holds 380,000 or so distinct CDR3 sequences, and roughly 13% of those were seen once. The biggest ten clones account for roughly 20% of the sample. Material for sequencing was blood. These TCRs come from a man aged 25 to 45 with Graves' hyperthyroidism that later progressed to Graves' ophthalmopathy.

This clonotype was found many times. The chain recombines TRBV6-1 with TRBJ1-1; D perhaps matches TRBD1 (5 bases). V was pared by 6 bases and J by 3 bases, with 14 bases between. This CDR3 comprises 14 residues. Germline-derived CDR1 and CDR2 are MNHNS and SASEGT. CDR3 sequence (DNA): TGTGCCAGCAGCGACATGGGGGGTGACACTGAAGCTTTCTTT. Translating gives CASSDMGGDTEAFF.

This clonotype was recorded many times. The chain joins TRBV7-9 to TRBJ2-7; no clear D gene. The germline V gene encodes CDR1 SEHNR and CDR2 FQNEAQ (reference sequence). This CDR3 is built from 13 residues. V lost 5 bases, J lost 2 bases, and 10 bases lay in between. The CDR3 sequence: CASSPRQTYEQYF. CDR3 bases: TGTGCCAGCAGCCCCCGACAAACCTACGAGCAGTACTTC.

The chain couples TRBV25-1 to TRBJ1-1; no clear D. V gave up 3 bases and J gave up 0 bases, with 5 bases separating them. CDR3 length equals 13 residues. In germline, CDR1 is MGHDK, CDR2 SYGVNS. CDR3 DNA sequence: TGTGCCAGCAGTGAGCACATGAACACTGAAGCTTTCTTT. It is translated as CASSEHMNTEAFF.

V is TRBV7-9 and J is TRBJ2-7, with D possibly TRBD2 on 7 matching bases. Germline assignment: CDR1 SEHNR and CDR2 FQNEAQ (reference sequence). V lost 5 bases, J lost 2 bases, and 22 bases lay in between. The CDR3 covers 17 residues. CDR3: CASSPRSGGVITYEQYF. The CDR3, as DNA: TGTGCCAGCAGCCCCCGGTCGGGGGGCGTTATAACCTACGAGCAGTACTTC.

This clonotype was picked up a small number of times. The CDR3 DNA reads as TGTGCCAGCAGCTTAGTTCCCAGAAAAAAAACCGGGGAGCTGTTTTTT. Its translation is CASSLVPRKKTGELFF. The chain uses TRBV11-2 and TRBJ2-2, with unresolved D. V dropped 1 base and J dropped 5 bases, with 14 bases sitting between them. CDR3 size: 16 residues. Germline CDR1 SGHAT, CDR2 FQNNGV.

This clonotype was counted ten times or more. This chain connects TRBV11-3 to TRBJ1-1; D not certain. V gave up 1 base and J gave up 7 bases, with 13 bases separating them. Germline V gives CDR1 SGHNT, CDR2 YENEEA. CDR3 size: 14 residues. The CDR3 sequence: CASSLVTPGREAFF. The CDR3 DNA is TGTGCCAGCAGCTTAGTAACACCGGGCCGTGAAGCTTTCTTT.

The table lists this clonotype with many counts. This rearrangement joins TRBV3-1 to TRBJ1-3; a possible D gene is TRBD1 (5 bases). Per the germline V gene, CDR1 is LGHDT and CDR2 is YNNKEL (reference sequence). The CDR3 loop spans 15 amino acids. Trimming shortened V by 3 bases and J by 0 bases, and 9 bases separated the two germline ends. The CDR3 DNA follows: TGTGCCAGCAGCCAGACAGCGTTCTCTGGAAACACCATATATTTT. Encoded protein: CASSQTAFSGNTIYF. Drawing the rest from reference TRBV3-1 and TRBJ1-3, the complete variable domain is DTAVSQTPKYLVTQMGNDKSIKCEQNLGHDTMYWYKQDSKKFLKIMFSYNNKELIINETVPNRFSPKSPDKAHLNLHINSLELGDSAVYFCASSQTAFSGNTIYFGEGSWLTVV.

This clonotype was observed many times. The chain uses TRBV7-9 and TRBJ2-1, with 7 bases fitting TRBD2. With 5 bases clipped from V and 0 bases from J, the junction kept 1 base outside the gene matches. CDR3 length: 14 residues. Germline V CDR1 and CDR2: SEHNR, FQNEAQ (reference sequence). This chain's CDR3 is CASSGGGSYNEQFF. In DNA, the CDR3 is TGTGCCAGCAGCGGCGGGGGCTCCTACAATGAGCAGTTCTTC.

V gene TRBV5-1 combines with J gene TRBJ2-2; TRBD1 matches at 8 bases. The germline gives CDR1 SGHRS, CDR2 YFSETQ. V shed 3 bases and J 7 bases; nucleotides not matched to a gene: 2. CDR3 length: 13 residues. The CDR3 region has the DNA TGCGCCAGCAGCTGGACAGGGATCGGGGAGCTGTTTTTT. Amino acids: CASSWTGIGELFF.

This clonotype was seen repeatedly, ten times or more. The chain recombines TRBV7-8 with TRBJ1-5; D perhaps matches TRBD1 (5 bases). CDR1 and CDR2 from the germline V gene are SGHVS and FQNEAQ. V was clipped by 6 bases and J by 5 bases, with 14 bases between them. There are 14 residues in the CDR3. The CDR3 is CASSRGVADQPQHF. In DNA form, the CDR3 reads TGTGCCAGCAGTCGGGGGGTAGCGGATCAGCCCCAGCATTTT. Full variable domain (rest looked up from reference TRBV7-8 and TRBJ1-5): GAGVSQSPRYKVAKRGQDVALRCDPISGHVSLFWYQQALGQGPEFLTYFQNEAQLDKSGLPSDRFFAERPEGSVSTLKIQRTQQEDSAVYLCASSRGVADQPQHFGDGTRLSIL.

This clonotype is a singleton in its sample. As the CDR3 is not closed by the conserved phenylalanine or tryptophan, this likely results from a read error. The V and J genes are TRBV11-3 and TRBJ2-5; 11 nucleotides match TRBD2. CDR1 and CDR2 from the germline V gene are SGHNT and YENEEA. The CDR3 loop spans 15 amino acids. V lost 5 bases to trimming and J lost 4 bases; unmatched junction nucleotides: 6. CDR3 sequence: CASSQFLAGGETQYS. Here the CDR3 DNA reads TGTGCCAGCAGCCAATTCCTAGCGGGGGGAGAGACCCAGTACTCC.

At least ten counts were recorded for this clonotype. The J gene is TRBJ1-1, the V gene TRBV29-1, with 9 positions matching TRBD1. Germline trimming cut 2 bases from V and 5 bases from J; bases unmatched to any gene: 6. Germline V gene data show CDR1 as SQVTM and CDR2 as ANQGSEA. The length of the CDR3 is 14 residues. The CDR3 protein is CSVERGTGRTEAFF. The CDR3 bases are TGCAGCGTTGAAAGGGGGACAGGGCGTACTGAAGCTTTCTTT.

V usage is TRBV11-2 and J usage is TRBJ2-7; tentatively, D is TRBD1 or TRBD2 (5 bases each). CDR1 is SGHAT and CDR2 is FQNNGV in the germline V gene. The CDR3 consists of 15 residues. Trimming took 6 bases from V and 2 from J, leaving 17 bases between them. Written as DNA, the CDR3 is TGTGCCAGCAGACCACTGGGGCAGCGGACCTACGAGCAGTACTTC. Amino acid sequence: CASRPLGQRTYEQYF.

The gene calls are TRBV5-5 and TRBJ2-7; tentatively, D is TRBD2 (5 bases). Looked up from germline, CDR1 is SGHKS and CDR2 is YYEKEE (reference sequence). The CDR3 has 15 amino acids. V was shortened by 0 bases and J by 0 bases, with 10 bases between the two germline ends. The CDR3 protein is CASSLAPGVSYEQYF. In DNA form, the CDR3 reads TGTGCCAGCAGCTTGGCCCCCGGGGTCTCCTACGAGCAGTACTTC. Looking up the rest from reference TRBV5-5 and TRBJ2-7 gives the full variable domain: DAGVTQSPTHLIKTRGQQVTLRCSPISGHKSVSWYQQVLGQGPQFIFQYYEKEERGRGNFPDRFSARQFPNYSSELNVNALLLGDSALYLCASSLAPGVSYEQYFGPGTRLTVT.

This clonotype was counted at least ten times. This chain uses TRBV7-9 with TRBJ2-1, with 7 positions matching TRBD1. CDR1 is SEHNR, CDR2 FQNEAQ, per germline (reference sequence). The J segment lost 7 bases and the V segment lost 4 bases, leaving 4 bases of the junction unmatched. This CDR3 region has 13 residues. CDR3 coding DNA: TGTGCCAGCAGCTCGGACAGGACTAATGAGCAGTTCTTC. As protein: CASSSDRTNEQFF.

This chain uses TRBV19 with TRBJ1-6; D possibly corresponds to TRBD1 (5 bases). V shed 3 bases and J shed 7 bases, with 10 bases lying between them. The CDR3 spans 14 residues. CDR1 is LNHDA and CDR2 is SQIVND in the germline V gene (reference sequence). CDR3 sequence (DNA): TGTGCCAGTAGTATGGAAGGGGCCAATTCACCCCTCCACTTT. Its protein product is CASSMEGANSPLHF.

V is TRBV9 and J is TRBJ1-3, with TRBD1 identical over 8 bases. The CDR3 has 16 residues. From germline, CDR1 is SGDLS and CDR2 YYNGEE. With 0 bases clipped from V and 3 bases from J, the junction kept 5 bases outside the gene matches. The DNA of the CDR3 is TGTGCCAGCAGCGTAGTCCCCAGGGGGCATGGAAACACCATATATTTT. Amino acids: CASSVVPRGHGNTIYF.

This clonotype was observed many times. The chain has TRBV20-1 and TRBJ1-1, with 8 bases aligning to TRBD1. Germline CDR1 is DFQATT and CDR2 is SNEGSKA (reference sequence). The CDR3 has 13 residues. J gave up 5 bases and V 3 bases, and 5 bases lay outside the gene matches. CDR3 region: CSASRRGRTEAFF. In nucleotides, the CDR3 is TGCAGTGCTAGTCGCAGGGGGCGGACTGAAGCTTTCTTT.

The sample holds many counts of this clonotype. This chain joins TRBV20-1 and TRBJ2-5, with 7 bases identical to TRBD2. The CDR3 sequence is 15 residues long. Germline values: CDR1 DFQATT, CDR2 SNEGSKA (reference sequence). The junction had 10 bases not matched to a gene; V was cut back by 1 base and J by 5 bases. This chain's CDR3 is CSARGGGGRRETQYF. DNA of the CDR3: TGCAGTGCTAGAGGAGGCGGGGGAAGGAGGGAGACCCAGTACTTC.

There are a few counts of this clonotype. A single base separates this from a much larger clone, so it may be a read error. The chain recombines TRBV24-1 with TRBJ1-1, with D unclear. The ends were cut back, 3 bases at V and 6 bases at J, with 7 bases in the middle. The germline CDR1 and CDR2 sequences are KGHDR and SFDVKD. The CDR3 runs 12 residues. CDR3 bases: TGTGCCACCAGTGATCCTCCATCTGAAGCTTTCTTT. This codes for CATSDPPSEAFF.